Listed below are T cell receptor beta chains from one sample, sequenced in a study of PD-1 blockade in classical Hodgkin lymphoma. Here immunoSEQ multiplex PCR was the method, and the copy in TCRdb shows in-frame clones only, minus some. Of approximately 90,000 clones in the sample, nearly 95% were seen once. Source: peripheral blood mononuclear cells (PBMCs), taken before the second cycle of nivolumab. The receptor set was obtained from a human donor with classical Hodgkin lymphoma. Each CDR3 is given with its conserved first and last residue. The D gene is left open where the match is weak. Part of the rows lack a size; the others show once, few, many or a class for expanded clones.

>-|TRBV5-1|17|TRBJ2-2|-
CASSPSGVAAATGELFF
TGCGCCAGCAGCCCTTCAGGGGTGGCCGCGGCCACCGGGGAGCTGTTTTTT
>-|TRBV29-1|11|TRBJ1-2|-
CSVEEEFGYTF
TGCAGCGTTGAAGAAGAGTTTGGCTACACCTTC
>-|TRBV6-6|16|TRBJ2-7|-
CASSYPRTDGLNEQYF
TGTGCCAGCAGTTACCCAAGGACGGATGGGCTCAACGAGCAGTACTTC
>few|TRBV6-6|13|TRBJ2-2|-
CASSTTSSGELFF
TGTGCCAGCAGTACTACTAGTTCCGGGGAGCTGTTTTTT
>-|TRBV30|13|TRBJ1-2|-
CAWSGQTGSGYTF
TGTGCCTGGAGTGGACAGACAGGTTCTGGCTACACCTTC
>-|TRBV19|13|TRBJ1-1|-
CASSTKMNTEAFF
TGTGCCAGTAGTACAAAAATGAACACTGAAGCTTTCTTT
>few|TRBV4-1|13|TRBJ1-2|-
CASSQGGFYGYTF
TGCGCCAGCAGCCAAGGGGGTTTCTATGGCTACACCTTC
>-|TRBV5-6|16|TRBJ2-2|-
CASSLLGSVLTGELFF
TGTGCCAGCAGCTTGTTAGGTTCGGTATTGACCGGGGAGCTGTTTTTT
>-|TRBV29-1|13|TRBJ2-3|-
CSVDSGSTDTQYF
TGCAGCGTCGATAGCGGAAGCACAGATACGCAGTATTTT
>-|TRBV11-2|17|TRBJ2-7|-
CASSLDKGLPSHYEQYF
TGTGCCAGCAGCTTGGACAAGGGCCTCCCCAGCCACTACGAGCAGTACTTC
>-|TRBV4-1|16|TRBJ2-2|-
CASSQAISRYTGELFF
TGCGCCAGCAGCCAAGCTATTAGTAGGTACACCGGGGAGCTGTTTTTT
>-|TRBV5-4|13|TRBJ1-2|TRBD1
CASSLGQGEGYTF
TGTGCCAGCAGCTTAGGCCAGGGGGAGGGCTACACCTTC
>-|TRBV6-5|13|TRBJ1-2|-
CASRHTENYGYTF
TGTGCCAGCAGGCATACAGAGAACTATGGCTACACCTTC
>-|TRBV9|12|TRBJ2-3|-
CASSGGTDTQYF
TGTGCCAGCAGCGGGGGGACAGATACGCAGTATTTT
>-|TRBV9|15|TRBJ2-2|TRBD1
CASSVGGTVAGELFF
TGTGCCAGCAGCGTAGGGGGGACAGTGGCTGGGGAGCTGTTTTTT
>-|TRBV28|15|TRBJ2-7|TRBD2
CASSLYSGRGAEQYF
TGTGCCAGCAGTCTCTATAGCGGGAGAGGTGCCGAGCAGTACTTC
>once|TRBV7-6|17|TRBJ2-2|TRBD2
CASRGQREGPGTGELFF
TGTGCCAGCAGGGGACAGCGGGAGGGCCCGGGCACCGGGGAGCTGTTTTTT
>-|TRBV30|19|TRBJ2-1|TRBD2
CAWTPLAGVWGSSYNEQFF
TGTGCCTGGACGCCCCTAGCGGGAGTCTGGGGGAGCTCCTACAATGAGCAGTTCTTC
>-|TRBV7-9|15|TRBJ1-4|TRBD1
CASSRTGGRNEKLFF
TGTGCCAGCAGCCGTACAGGGGGCCGAAATGAAAAACTGTTTTTT
>-|TRBV28|13|TRBJ2-7|-
CASSWGAGYEQYF
TGTGCCAGCAGTTGGGGCGCAGGGTACGAGCAGTACTTC
>-|TRBV30|16|TRBJ1-1|-
CAWSSPGGRPNTEAFF
TGTGCCTGGAGTTCTCCCGGCGGACGGCCAAACACTGAAGCTTTCTTT
>-|TRBV15|16|TRBJ2-7|TRBD1
CATSKHKTGVMYEQYF
TGTGCCACCAGCAAACACAAGACAGGGGTTATGTACGAGCAGTACTTC
>-|TRBV7-7|15|TRBJ2-3|TRBD1
CASSPGSTGADTQYF
TGTGCCAGCAGCCCCGGCTCGACAGGGGCAGATACGCAGTATTTT
>-|TRBV19|16|TRBJ1-4|TRBD1
CASERTGAGFGEKLFF
TGTGCCAGTGAGAGGACAGGGGCGGGTTTTGGGGAAAAACTGTTTTTT
>-|TRBV30|16|TRBJ2-3|TRBD2
CAWSVFGGRAPDTQYF
TGTGCCTGGAGTGTCTTTGGCGGGAGGGCACCAGATACGCAGTATTTT
>-|TRBV6-1|15|TRBJ2-7|TRBD1
CASSEARGLSYEQYF
TGTGCCAGCAGTGAAGCGAGGGGGCTGTCGTACGAGCAGTACTTC
>-|TRBV18|14|TRBJ1-2|-
CASSPTAVNYGYTF
TGTGCCAGCTCACCAACAGCCGTTAACTATGGCTACACCTTC
>-|TRBV7-8|15|TRBJ2-1|-
CASSLATRAGNEQFF
TGTGCCAGCAGCTTAGCGACTAGAGCTGGGAATGAGCAGTTCTTC
>-|TRBV18|16|TRBJ2-5|TRBD1
CASSSGRQGYEETQYF
TGTGCCAGCTCATCGGGACGACAGGGGTATGAAGAGACCCAGTACTTC
>-|TRBV9|15|TRBJ2-7|TRBD2
CASSLAGGSSYEQYF
TGTGCCAGCAGCCTAGCGGGAGGGTCTTCCTACGAGCAGTACTTC
>-|TRBV14|14|TRBJ1-2|-
CASSRNSPWGGYTF
TGTGCCAGCAGCCGGAATTCCCCCTGGGGGGGCTACACCTTC
>-|TRBV9|17|TRBJ2-5|-
CASSVVRSLRCLETQYF
TGTGCCAGCAGCGTAGTCCGCAGTCTTCGTTGTTTAGAGACCCAGTACTTC